The sequence of this T cell receptor (beta chain) was determined in a study of control samples from healthy donors and cancer patients. With V trimmed by 10 bases and J by 6 bases, 15 bases remained unmatched. The CDR3 has 14 amino acids. Germline V lookup: CDR1 SNHLY, CDR2 FYNNEI. The protocol was immunoSEQ multiplex PCR, while the TCRdb copy is restricted to in-frame clones and leaves out a portion. The table records roughly 170,000 clones, about nine tenths of them present only once. V usage is TRBV2 and J usage is TRBJ2-7, with 7 bases matching TRBD1. Sequencing was done on a sample of blood. The origin of this receptor is a woman in her thirties or forties in good health. The CDR3 protein is CATRIRDSSGEQYF. The CDR3 DNA reads as TGTGCCACGCGAATCCGGGACAGCTCGGGCGAGCAGTACTTC.